The entry that follows covers one TCR beta chain sequence. This sample stems from a study of T cell responses to AZD1222 COVID-19 vaccine. Trimming took 3 bases from V and 13 from J, leaving 13 bases between them. The CDR3 covers 13 residues. Germline CDR1 is LNHDA and CDR2 is SQIVND (reference sequence). The method was immunoSEQ multiplex PCR; TCRdb's version includes in-frame clones alone and lacks a portion of them. The sample records about 150,000 clones, approximately 84% being singletons. The receptor's source is an adult in good health. The rearrangement joins TRBV19 to TRBJ2-6; possibly TRBD1 for D (5 bases). Specimen: peripheral blood, collected on day 0 of AZD1222 vaccination. The CDR3, as DNA: TGTGCCAGTAGTATCCAAGGGGTTCTGGTCCTGACTTTC. It codes for CASSIQGVLVLTF.